Presented here are 29 T cell receptor beta chains from one specimen sequenced in a study of CD8 T cells in ankylosing spondylitis. What these receptors recognize is not known. Notes on the study in general: Made up of under 10 highly homologous variants, a TCR beta motif appeared characteristic of ankylosing spondylitis blood.

TCRdb analysed the 5' RACE reads with MiXCR anew, one entry per CDR3 protein. The sample has approximately 520,000 distinct CDR3 sequences; 5.3% are singletons. Sequencing input: blood, either unsorted or a sorted T cell fraction (not recorded which). Source of these receptors: a male donor with ankylosing spondylitis.

As for this clonotype: This CDR3 is missing its conserved last phenylalanine or tryptophan, likely due to a read error. The chain has TRBV5-5 and TRBJ2-7; D is unresolved. Trimming removed 4 bases at V and 3 bases at J, with 8 bases between. The CDR3 totals 12 residues. Germline V gene data show CDR1 as SGHKS and CDR2 as YYEKEE (reference sequence). The CDR3 loop reads CASSKLSYEQYL. The CDR3 bases are TGTGCCAGCAGCAAGCTTAGCTACGAGCAGTACCTC.

This clonotype was picked up many times. The J gene is TRBJ1-1, the V gene TRBV15, with D unclear. V was shortened by 5 bases and J by 5 bases, with 12 bases between the two germline ends. The germline V gene has CDR1 LNHNV and CDR2 YYDKDF (reference sequence). This CDR3 is built from 13 residues. The CDR3 sequence: CATSADMTTEAFF. The CDR3 nucleotides read TGTGCCACCAGCGCCGACATGACGACTGAAGCTTTCTTT.

The rearrangement joins TRBV18 to TRBJ2-7; D tentatively fits TRBD1 or TRBD2 (5 bases each). The CDR3 consists of 16 residues. V lost 6 bases and J lost 7, with 25 bases in between. CDR1 is KGHSH, CDR2 LQKENI, per germline. The CDR3 is CASSLFGGRTNIEQYF. CDR3 DNA sequence: TGTGCCAGCTCCCTTTTTGGGGGACGGACCAATATTGAGCAGTACTTC. The entire variable domain, with the rest obtained from reference TRBV18 and TRBJ2-7, is as follows: NAGVMQNPRHLVRRRGQEARLRCSPMKGHSHVYWYRQLPEEGLKFMVYLQKENIIDESGMPKERFSAEFPKEGPSILRIQQVVRGDSAAYFCASSLFGGRTNIEQYFGPGTRLTVT.

This clonotype was seen at least ten times. J is TRBJ1-1 and V is TRBV25-1; 8 bases align to TRBD1. The V segment lost 4 bases and the J segment 4 bases; nucleotides outside the gene matches: 8. CDR1 and CDR2 (germline): MGHDK, SYGVNS. This CDR3 has 15 amino acids. The CDR3 nucleotides are TGTGCCAGCAGTGGCCCCCGACAGGGGCGCACTGAAGCTTTCTTT. Translation gives CASSGPRQGRTEAFF.

At least ten counts were recorded for this clonotype. The V and J genes are TRBV27 and TRBJ2-3; 11 nucleotides match TRBD2. Trimming took 4 bases from V and 9 from J; bases not matched to a gene: 3. Germline assignment: CDR1 MNHEY and CDR2 SMNVEV (reference sequence). The CDR3 consists of 13 residues. The CDR3 coding sequence is TGTGCCAGCAGTTCCCGACTAGCGGGGACGCAGTATTTT. It is translated as CASSSRLAGTQYF.

This chain connects TRBV7-9 to TRBJ2-6, with D hard to call. The germline V gene has CDR1 SEHNR and CDR2 FQNEAQ (reference sequence). The CDR3 has 16 residues. The germline V and J ends were trimmed by 4 bases and 2 bases, with 12 bases remaining between them. The CDR3 protein is CASSYRPYTGANVLTF. CDR3 DNA sequence: TGTGCCAGCAGCTATAGACCGTATACTGGGGCCAACGTCCTGACTTTC.

This clonotype was seen a few times. The rearrangement uses TRBV20-1 and TRBJ1-2; 9 positions agree with TRBD1. Germline V CDR1 and CDR2: DFQATT, SNEGSKA (reference sequence). V shed 4 bases, J shed 4 bases, and the junction held 4 bases outside the gene matches. The CDR3 runs 13 residues. The CDR3 DNA sequence: TGCAGTGCTATCGGGACAGGGACCTATGGCTACACCTTC. Amino acid sequence: CSAIGTGTYGYTF.

This clonotype was found many times. The rearrangement links TRBV15 to TRBJ1-5; no clear D gene. CDR3 length: 15 amino acids. V was trimmed by 1 base and J by 3 bases, leaving 10 bases between them. CDR1 is LNHNV and CDR2 is YYDKDF in the germline V gene (reference sequence). As DNA, the CDR3 is TGTGCCACCAGCAGAGTACCGGGGAACAATCAGCCCCAGCATTTT. Its translation is CATSRVPGNNQPQHF. Looking up the rest from reference TRBV15 and TRBJ1-5 gives the full variable domain: DAMVIQNPRYQVTQFGKPVTLSCSQTLNHNVMYWYQQKSSQAPKLLFHYYDKDFNNEADTPDNFQSRRPNTSFCFLDIRSPGLGDTAMYLCATSRVPGNNQPQHFGDGTRLSIL.

In its sample, this clonotype was seen many times. The chain uses TRBV20-1 and TRBJ1-2, with D maybe TRBD1 (5 bases). The CDR3 covers 13 residues. V was pared by 3 bases and J by 3 bases, with 11 bases between. Germline assignment: CDR1 DFQATT and CDR2 SNEGSKA (reference sequence). CDR3 amino acids: CSASSGTDYGYTF. CDR3 in DNA: TGCAGTGCTAGTTCCGGGACGGACTATGGCTACACCTTC.

In this sample, this clonotype turned up many times. This chain joins TRBV5-1 and TRBJ2-3, with no clear D. The V end was cut by 2 bases, the J end by 4 bases, with 14 bases between. In germline, CDR1 is SGHRS, CDR2 YFSETQ. This CDR3 spans 15 amino acids. The CDR3 sequence is CASSFGNLGADTQYF. Here the CDR3 DNA reads TGCGCCAGCAGCTTCGGCAACTTAGGCGCAGATACGCAGTATTTT.

The CDR3 is CASSSQVGGADTQYF. In DNA form, the CDR3 reads TGCGCCAGCAGCTCACAGGTGGGAGGCGCAGATACGCAGTATTTT. The rearrangement joins TRBV5-1 to TRBJ2-3; D is possibly TRBD2 (6 bases). Trimming pared 3 bases from V and 4 bases from J, leaving 15 bases between. Germline V lookup: CDR1 SGHRS, CDR2 YFSETQ. This CDR3 is 15 amino acids long.

In this sample, this clonotype turned up many times. V usage is TRBV7-2 and J usage is TRBJ2-7; 9 bases map to TRBD2. V shed 4 bases and J 3 bases; nucleotides not matched to a gene: 7. The CDR3 is 15 residues long. Germline loops: CDR1 SGHTA, CDR2 FQGNSA. The CDR3 region is CASSWTSARDYEQYF. The CDR3 bases are TGTGCCAGCAGCTGGACTAGCGCCCGCGACTACGAGCAGTACTTC.

In its sample, this clonotype was seen many times. This chain uses TRBV7-6 with TRBJ1-6; D uncertain. V was shortened by 5 bases and J by 6 bases, with 5 bases between the two germline ends. Germline values: CDR1 SGHVS, CDR2 FNYEAQ. The CDR3 runs 12 residues. Here the CDR3 DNA reads TGTGCCAGCAGCCCCATTAATTCACCCCTCCACTTT. Translating it yields CASSPINSPLHF.

This clonotype was observed a handful of times. The chain uses TRBV18 and TRBJ1-2; 7 bases match TRBD1. This CDR3 is 14 amino acids long. The V gene end was trimmed by 1 base and the J gene end by 4 bases; junction bases not matched to a gene: 3. The germline gives CDR1 KGHSH, CDR2 LQKENI. The CDR3 DNA reads as TGTGCCAGCTCACCACAGGGGGCGGCCTATGGCTACACCTTC. Translated, it gives CASSPQGAAYGYTF.

This clonotype was seen at least ten times. CDR3 sequence reads: CASSLLQRPQHF. The CDR3 bases are TGTGCCAGCAGTTTATTACAGCGGCCCCAGCATTTT. The chain uses TRBV27 and TRBJ1-5; D is unresolved. Germline CDR1 is MNHEY and CDR2 is SMNVEV (reference sequence). The CDR3 is 12 residues long. V was shortened by 1 base and J by 9 bases, with 7 bases between the two germline ends.

This chain connects TRBV28 to TRBJ2-7; the match to TRBD1 covers 7 bases. The CDR3 has 12 residues. Germline CDR1 reads MDHEN; CDR2 reads SYDVKM. V was pared by 6 bases and J by 5 bases, with 4 bases of the junction left unmatched. The CDR3 is CASRGGWNEQYF. The DNA of the CDR3 is TGTGCCAGCAGAGGGGGCTGGAACGAGCAGTACTTC.

This clonotype was seen many times. The chain uses TRBV7-9 and TRBJ2-7, with D uncertain. This CDR3 has 16 residues. The germline gives CDR1 SEHNR, CDR2 FQNEAQ (reference sequence). The V end was cut by 3 bases, the J end by 4 bases, with 19 bases between. The CDR3: CASSFPDAVGRYEQYF. CDR3 bases: TGTGCCAGCAGCTTCCCCGACGCGGTCGGTAGATACGAGCAGTACTTC.

This clonotype showed up just a few times. The rearrangement links TRBV5-1 to TRBJ1-2; no clear D gene. The CDR3 is 11 amino acids. CDR1 and CDR2 from the germline V gene are SGHRS and YFSETQ. Trimming took off 7 bases at V and 7 bases at J, with 11 bases between the two ends. CDR3 amino acids: CASSNGIGYTF. In DNA, the CDR3 is TGCGCCAGCTCAAACGGAATTGGCTACACCTTC.

This clonotype occurred many times. The chain joins TRBV7-9 to TRBJ2-3; tentative D call: TRBD2 (6 bases). Trimming cost V 4 bases and J 4 bases, with 12 bases left between them. The CDR3 consists of 14 residues. The germline V gene encodes CDR1 SEHNR and CDR2 FQNEAQ (reference sequence). CDR3 protein: CASSSPGDPDTQYF. CDR3 sequence (DNA): TGTGCCAGCAGCTCCCCGGGGGACCCAGATACGCAGTATTTT.

The rearrangement uses TRBV5-1 and TRBJ2-7; D not resolved. V shed 3 bases and J shed 4 bases, with 20 bases lying between them. This CDR3 is 16 amino acids long. Germline CDR1 reads SGHRS; CDR2 reads YFSETQ. CDR3 sequence: CASSSSPQRTLYEQYF. The CDR3 DNA follows: TGCGCCAGCAGCTCATCCCCCCAGCGTACCTTATACGAGCAGTACTTC.

This clonotype was seen repeatedly, ten times or more. The gene calls are TRBV7-2 and TRBJ2-7; TRBD2 matches 7 bases. The CDR3 sequence is 14 residues long. The V and J ends lost 0 bases and 4 bases, in that order; junction bases with no gene match: 3. Germline loops: CDR1 SGHTA, CDR2 FQGNSA. The CDR3 reads CASSLAGGGYEQYF. The CDR3 DNA reads as TGTGCCAGCAGCTTAGCGGGCGGGGGTTACGAGCAGTACTTC.

This clonotype was found many times. The rearrangement links TRBV5-1 to TRBJ1-2; D remains unclear. Deletions cut 7 bases from V and 0 bases from J, with 13 bases between. Germline assignment: CDR1 SGHRS and CDR2 YFSETQ. The CDR3 covers 14 residues. The CDR3 bases are TGCGCCAGCGCCTTTGACGGAGCTAACTATGGCTACACCTTC. It is translated as CASAFDGANYGYTF.

This clonotype was observed at least ten times. This chain connects TRBV6-1 to TRBJ1-3, with 7 bases matching TRBD1. V lost 2 bases, J lost 1 base, and 8 bases stayed unmatched. CDR1 is MNHNS, CDR2 SASEGT, per germline. The CDR3 has 17 amino acids. CDR3 bases: TGTGCCAGCAGTGAATGGCAGGGGGATTATTCTGGAAACACCATATATTTT. Its protein product is CASSEWQGDYSGNTIYF.

This clonotype appeared many times. V usage is TRBV28 and J usage is TRBJ2-4, with no clear D. The CDR3 length is 13 residues. Germline lookup yields CDR1 MDHEN and CDR2 SYDVKM. The V gene lost 3 bases and the J gene lost 7 bases, with 10 bases spanning the gap. CDR3 DNA sequence: TGTGCCAGCAGTTTTGCCCTCTCGAACATTCAGTACTTC. Translated: CASSFALSNIQYF.

This clonotype came up many times. V usage is TRBV7-2 and J usage is TRBJ1-2; maybe TRBD1 (5 bases). Trimming shortened V by 5 bases and J by 4 bases, and 11 bases separated the two germline ends. The CDR3 consists of 13 residues. Germline V gives CDR1 SGHTA, CDR2 FQGNSA. CDR3: CASSPPGGYGYTF. CDR3 in DNA: TGTGCCAGCAGCCCGCCGGGGGGCTATGGCTACACCTTC.

There are many counts of this clonotype. The chain couples TRBV20-1 to TRBJ2-7; D is perhaps TRBD2 (5 bases). Germline V lookup: CDR1 DFQATT, CDR2 SNEGSKA (reference sequence). This CDR3 contains 14 residues. Trimming took 3 bases from V and 6 from J, leaving 18 bases between them. The CDR3 sequence: CSARLPGSFGEQYF. The CDR3 nucleotides are TGCAGTGCTAGGCTCCCGGGGAGCTTCGGCGAGCAGTACTTC.

There are many counts of this clonotype. This sequence joins TRBV20-1 and TRBJ1-4; D gene uncertain. Germline V gene data show CDR1 as DFQATT and CDR2 as SNEGSKA (reference sequence). With 5 bases removed from V and 5 bases from J, the gap between germline ends came to 12 bases. The CDR3 has 13 residues. DNA for the CDR3: TGCAGTGCTTTACGGCTACGAAATGAAAAACTGTTTTTT. Translation: CSALRLRNEKLFF.

This clonotype was detected ten times or more. The chain links TRBV4-3 to TRBJ1-5, with 8 nucleotides matching TRBD1. The CDR3 contains 16 residues. The germline CDR1 and CDR2 sequences are LGHNA and YSLEER. The V segment lost 1 base and the J segment 4 bases; nucleotides outside the gene matches: 6. CDR3 DNA sequence: TGCGCCAGCAGCCAAGCGGTCACAGGGGGTAATCAGCCCCAGCATTTT. Amino acids: CASSQAVTGGNQPQHF.

This clonotype was counted between two and nine times. This chain joins TRBV18 and TRBJ1-1; D uncertain. CDR1 and CDR2 (germline): KGHSH, LQKENI. CDR3 size: 17 residues. V was trimmed by 6 bases and J by 0 bases, leaving 20 bases between them. CDR3 region: CASSPSVQAIMNTEAFF. The CDR3 nucleotides are TGTGCCAGCTCCCCCTCCGTTCAGGCAATCATGAACACTGAAGCTTTCTTT.